This TCR beta chain was sequenced for a study of T-cell memory formation after mild COVID-19 (dated by TCRdb to about 2021). Background for the entire study: TCR sequence clusters from the two donors were found to be largely donor specific. Two young, previously healthy adult volunteers made up the cohort, one male and one female. T-cell clones expanding and contracting after mild COVID-19 in two donors were tracked by longitudinal TCRalpha and TCRbeta repertoire sequencing.

Ficoll-Paque density gradient centrifugation was used to isolate PBMCs. The CDR3 spans 17 residues, from the cysteine through the phenylalanine. The entry retains the CDR3 DNA only, 51 bases that are in frame from base 1. Trimmed from V: 3 bases; trimmed from J: 6 bases; junction bases lacking a gene match: 13. The germline V gene gives CDR1 as SGHDN and CDR2 as FVKESK. Here is what the overall study found, with its caveats: SARS-CoV-2 specificity of the second-wave clones peaking on day 37 was not confirmed. Balanced CD4/CD8 phenotypes were observed for clones contracting from day 15 to 85, whereas a bias towards CD4+ was observed for a second wave of clones expanding from day 15 to 37. Some responding clones were detected in pre-infection memory, which suggested that pre-existing cross-reactive memory T cells had joined the SARS-CoV-2 response. Contracting CD4+ clones were found mainly in CM and EM memory subsets, while CD8+ clones were enriched in EMRA. Only a couple of mild cases were covered in the study, and larger cohorts including severe cases with pre-infection samples were considered necessary.

A word on this clonotype: Its target antigen remains unknown. One base away there is no much larger clone; base qualities are not given.

Sequencing was carried out with an Illumina NovaSeq 6000. cDNA libraries for TCRalpha and TCRbeta were prepared by 5'RACE using constant-segment primers, with sample barcodes and unique molecular identifiers added. RNA was extracted from every sample with Trizol reagent. The libraries were amplified in two PCR steps, and the second step added a second sample barcode and Illumina TruSeq adapters. Sequencing of the libraries was done on an Illumina NovaSeq, producing 2 x 150 bp paired-end reads. The paper's processing steps were these. Demultiplexing of reads and collapsing into UMI-guided consensus sequences were performed with migec v1.2.7. Using mixcr v2.1.11, the UMI consensuses were aligned to TRA and TRB V and J templates and assembled into clonotypes. A clonotype was counted as expanded or contracted only if both edgeR and NoisET called the change significant, with noise models trained on biological replicates. For edgeR calls, a false discovery rate-adjusted p below 0.01 and a log2 fold-change threshold of 1 were applied. As an exploratory analysis of dynamics, max-normalized trajectories of the 1000 most abundant clonotypes were examined by PCA with hierarchical clustering. Each responding clone was given a CD4 or CD8 phenotype based on the CD4+ and CD8+ repertoires, which had been sequenced separately. The public reads were quality trimmed at Q25 with fastp and then assembled into clones with MiXCR by TCRdb, keeping productive beta chains. Every entry covers one CDR3 protein and lists the most common genes and DNA from its rows. The V and J calls were determined by TCRdb, not by the authors. Present in this sample are fewer than 150,000 distinct CDR3 sequences, about 14% of which were seen just once. Together, the top ten hold more than 25% of the sample.

Sequencing used PBMCs or a T cell subset sorted from them (not recorded which). Recombination joined TRBV14 with TRBJ2-1, with 8 middle bases fitting TRBD1. The receptor was isolated from an adult woman who had mild COVID-19 (a few samples of this study predate the infection). The sample titles of this study are shuffled in the database, so cell type and time point are left out; the donor was told from shared clones. The CDR3 protein sequence reads: CASSHRLGQGRGNEQFF. In nucleotide form, the sequence is TGTGCCAGCAGCCACCGACTCGGACAGGGAAGAGGCAATGAGCAGTTCTTC.